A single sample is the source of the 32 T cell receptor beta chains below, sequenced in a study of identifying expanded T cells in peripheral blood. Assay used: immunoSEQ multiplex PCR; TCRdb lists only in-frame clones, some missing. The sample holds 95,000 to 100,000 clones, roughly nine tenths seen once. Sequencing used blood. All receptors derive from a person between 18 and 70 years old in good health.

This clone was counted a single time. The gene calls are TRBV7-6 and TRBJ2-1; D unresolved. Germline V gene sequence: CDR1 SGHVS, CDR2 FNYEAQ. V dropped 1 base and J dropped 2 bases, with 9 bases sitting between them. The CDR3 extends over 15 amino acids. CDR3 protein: CASSLDLFAYNEQFF. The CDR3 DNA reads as TGTGCCAGCAGCTTAGACTTGTTCGCCTACAATGAGCAGTTCTTC.

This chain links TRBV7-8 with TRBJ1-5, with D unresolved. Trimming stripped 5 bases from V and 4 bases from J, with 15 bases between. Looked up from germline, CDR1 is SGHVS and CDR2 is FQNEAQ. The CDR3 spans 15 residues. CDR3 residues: CASSLGDPPNQPQHF. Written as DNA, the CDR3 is TGTGCCAGCAGCCTCGGAGACCCTCCAAATCAGCCCCAGCATTTT.

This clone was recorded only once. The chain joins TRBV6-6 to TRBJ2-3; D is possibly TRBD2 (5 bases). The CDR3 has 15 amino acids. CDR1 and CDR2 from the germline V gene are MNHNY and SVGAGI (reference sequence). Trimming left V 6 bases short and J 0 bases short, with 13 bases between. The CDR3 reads CASSGGGHSTDTQYF. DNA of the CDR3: TGTGCCAGCAGCGGAGGTGGGCATAGCACAGATACGCAGTATTTT.

The CDR3 nucleotides are TGCAGCGTTGAGACAGGGGGAGATACGCAGTATTTT. Translated: CSVETGGDTQYF. J is TRBJ2-3 and V is TRBV29-1, with 9 bases matching TRBD1. The CDR3 spans 12 residues. V shed 3 bases, J shed 5 bases, and the junction held 0 bases outside the gene matches. The germline V gene has CDR1 SQVTM and CDR2 ANQGSEA.

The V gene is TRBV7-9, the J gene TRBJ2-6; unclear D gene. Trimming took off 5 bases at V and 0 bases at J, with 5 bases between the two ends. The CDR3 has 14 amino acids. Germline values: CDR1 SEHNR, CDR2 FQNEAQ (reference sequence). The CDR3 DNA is TGTGCCAGCAGCCCACTCTCTGGGGCCAACGTCCTGACTTTC. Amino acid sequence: CASSPLSGANVLTF.

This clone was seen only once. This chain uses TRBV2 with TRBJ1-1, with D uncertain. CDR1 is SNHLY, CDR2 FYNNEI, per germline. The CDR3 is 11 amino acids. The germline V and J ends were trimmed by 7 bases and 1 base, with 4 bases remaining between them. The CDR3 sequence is CASIANTEAFF. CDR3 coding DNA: TGTGCCAGCATTGCGAACACTGAAGCTTTCTTT.

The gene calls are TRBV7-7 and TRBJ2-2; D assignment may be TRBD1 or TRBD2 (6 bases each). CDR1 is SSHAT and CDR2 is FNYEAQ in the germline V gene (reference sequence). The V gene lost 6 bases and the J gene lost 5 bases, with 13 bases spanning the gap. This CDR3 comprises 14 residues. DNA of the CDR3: TGTGCCAGCAGTATTAGGGGGGATACCGGGGAGCTGTTTTTT. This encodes CASSIRGDTGELFF.

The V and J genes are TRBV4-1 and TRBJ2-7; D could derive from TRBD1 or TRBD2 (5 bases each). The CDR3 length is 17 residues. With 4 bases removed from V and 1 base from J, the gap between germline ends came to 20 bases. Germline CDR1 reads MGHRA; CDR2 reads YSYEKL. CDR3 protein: CASSPRKAGTDSYEQYF. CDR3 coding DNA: TGCGCCAGCAGCCCCAGAAAGGCCGGGACGGATTCCTACGAGCAGTACTTC.

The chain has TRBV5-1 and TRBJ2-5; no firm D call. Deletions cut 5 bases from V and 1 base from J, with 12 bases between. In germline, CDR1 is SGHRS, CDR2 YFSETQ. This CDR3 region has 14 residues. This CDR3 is CASRSAYLQETQYF. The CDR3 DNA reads TGCGCCAGCAGATCAGCATACCTCCAAGAGACCCAGTACTTC.

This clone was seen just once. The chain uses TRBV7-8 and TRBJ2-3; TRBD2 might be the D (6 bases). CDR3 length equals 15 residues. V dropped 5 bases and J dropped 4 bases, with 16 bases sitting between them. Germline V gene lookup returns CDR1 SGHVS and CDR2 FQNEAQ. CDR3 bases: TGTGCCAGCAGCCCACGGGGGATTAGGGCAGATACGCAGTATTTT. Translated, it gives CASSPRGIRADTQYF.

The DNA of the CDR3 is TGTGCCAGCAGTTACAGAACTGGGGACAAAAACATTCAGTACTTC. Amino acid sequence: CASSYRTGDKNIQYF. The chain has TRBV6-5 and TRBJ2-4; D is ambiguous. V was shortened by 2 bases and J by 3 bases, with 11 bases between the two germline ends. Looked up from germline, CDR1 is MNHEY and CDR2 is SVGAGI. The CDR3 has 15 amino acids.

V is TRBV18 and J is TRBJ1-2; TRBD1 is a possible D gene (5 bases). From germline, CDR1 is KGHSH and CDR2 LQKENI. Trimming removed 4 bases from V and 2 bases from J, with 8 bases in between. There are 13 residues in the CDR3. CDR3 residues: CASSRGQNYGYTF. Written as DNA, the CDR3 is TGTGCCAGCTCACGGGGCCAGAACTATGGCTACACCTTC. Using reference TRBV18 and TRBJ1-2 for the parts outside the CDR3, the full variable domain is NAGVMQNPRHLVRRRGQEARLRCSPMKGHSHVYWYRQLPEEGLKFMVYLQKENIIDESGMPKERFSAEFPKEGPSILRIQQVVRGDSAAYFCASSRGQNYGYTFGSGTRLTVV.

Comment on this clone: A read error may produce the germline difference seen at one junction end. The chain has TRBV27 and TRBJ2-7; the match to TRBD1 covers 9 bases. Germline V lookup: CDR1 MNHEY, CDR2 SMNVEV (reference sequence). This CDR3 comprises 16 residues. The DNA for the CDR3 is TGTGCCAACAGTCTCCCCCGGGGACAGGGATATAACGAGCAGTACTTC. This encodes CANSLPRGQGYNEQYF.

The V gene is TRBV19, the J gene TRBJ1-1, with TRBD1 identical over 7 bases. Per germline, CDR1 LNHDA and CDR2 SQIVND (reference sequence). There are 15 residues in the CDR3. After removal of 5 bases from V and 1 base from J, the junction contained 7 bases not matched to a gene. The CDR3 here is CASSAMTGTNTEAFF. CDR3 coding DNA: TGTGCCAGTAGTGCGATGACAGGGACGAACACTGAAGCTTTCTTT.

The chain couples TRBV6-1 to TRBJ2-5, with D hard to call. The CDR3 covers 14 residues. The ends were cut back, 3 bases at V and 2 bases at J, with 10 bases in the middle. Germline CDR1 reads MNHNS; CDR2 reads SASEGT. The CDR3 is CASSDGRTQETQYF. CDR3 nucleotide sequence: TGTGCCAGCAGTGATGGGCGGACGCAAGAGACCCAGTACTTC.

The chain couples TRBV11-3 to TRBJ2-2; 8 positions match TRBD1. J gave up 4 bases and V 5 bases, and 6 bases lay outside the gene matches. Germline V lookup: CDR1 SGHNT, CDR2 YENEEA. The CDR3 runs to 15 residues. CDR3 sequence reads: CASSTRQGSTGELFF. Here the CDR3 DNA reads TGTGCCAGCAGCACTCGACAGGGGAGCACCGGGGAGCTGTTTTTT.

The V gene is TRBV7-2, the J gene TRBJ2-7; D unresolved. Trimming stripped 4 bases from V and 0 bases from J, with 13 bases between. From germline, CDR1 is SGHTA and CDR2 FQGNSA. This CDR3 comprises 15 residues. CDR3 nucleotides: TGTGCCAGCAGCTACCACCAATGGGTCTCCTACGAGCAGTACTTC. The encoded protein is CASSYHQWVSYEQYF.

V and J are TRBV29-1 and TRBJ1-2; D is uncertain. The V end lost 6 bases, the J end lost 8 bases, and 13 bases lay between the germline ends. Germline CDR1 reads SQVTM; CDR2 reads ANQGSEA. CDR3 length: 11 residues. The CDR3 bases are TGCAGCGTAGAGCAAAGGGAAGGCTACACCTTC. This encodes CSVEQREGYTF.

The CDR3 DNA is TGTGCCAGTAGTATCCGCGGGTCGTACAATGAGCAGTTCTTC. It encodes CASSIRGSYNEQFF. The J gene is TRBJ2-1, the V gene TRBV19, with D possibly matching TRBD2 (5 bases). CDR3 size: 14 residues. The V end was cut by 3 bases, the J end by 4 bases, with 10 bases between. Per the germline V gene, CDR1 is LNHDA and CDR2 is SQIVND (reference sequence).

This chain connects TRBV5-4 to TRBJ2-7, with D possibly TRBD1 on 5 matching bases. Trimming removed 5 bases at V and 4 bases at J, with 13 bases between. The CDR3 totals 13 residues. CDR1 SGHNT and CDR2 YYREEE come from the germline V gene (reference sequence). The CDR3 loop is CASSWPGAYEQYF. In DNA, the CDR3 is TGTGCCAGCAGTTGGCCTGGGGCTTACGAGCAGTACTTC.

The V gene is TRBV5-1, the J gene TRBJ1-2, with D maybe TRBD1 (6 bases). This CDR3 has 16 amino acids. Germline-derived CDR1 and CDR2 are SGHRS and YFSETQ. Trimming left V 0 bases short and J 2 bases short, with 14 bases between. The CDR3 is CASSLVTGATNYGYTF. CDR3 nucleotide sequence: TGCGCCAGCAGCTTGGTGACGGGGGCGACCAACTATGGCTACACCTTC. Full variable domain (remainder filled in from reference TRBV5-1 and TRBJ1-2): KAGVTQTPRYLIKTRGQQVTLSCSPISGHRSVSWYQQTPGQGLQFLFEYFSETQRNKGNFPGRFSGRQFSNSRSEMNVSTLELGDSALYLCASSLVTGATNYGYTFGSGTRLTVV.

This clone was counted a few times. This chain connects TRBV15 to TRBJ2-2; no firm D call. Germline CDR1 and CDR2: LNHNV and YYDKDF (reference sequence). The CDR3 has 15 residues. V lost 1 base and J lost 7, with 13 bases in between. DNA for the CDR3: TGTGCCACCAGCAGAGTGATGGGGATAGGCGGGGAGCTGTTTTTT. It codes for CATSRVMGIGGELFF.

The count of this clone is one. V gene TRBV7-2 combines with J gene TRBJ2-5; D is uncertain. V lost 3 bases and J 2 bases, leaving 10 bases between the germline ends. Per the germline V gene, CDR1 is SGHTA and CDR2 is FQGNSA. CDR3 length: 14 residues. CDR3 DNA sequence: TGTGCCAGCAGCTTGTATTTTCTACAAGAGACCCAGTACTTC. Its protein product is CASSLYFLQETQYF.

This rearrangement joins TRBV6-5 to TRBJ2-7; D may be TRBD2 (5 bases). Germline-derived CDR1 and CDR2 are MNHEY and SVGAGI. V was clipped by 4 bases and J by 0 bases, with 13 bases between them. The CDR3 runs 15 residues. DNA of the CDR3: TGTGCCAGCAGTTTCGGGGTCAGTCTCTCCTACGAGCAGTACTTC. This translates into CASSFGVSLSYEQYF.

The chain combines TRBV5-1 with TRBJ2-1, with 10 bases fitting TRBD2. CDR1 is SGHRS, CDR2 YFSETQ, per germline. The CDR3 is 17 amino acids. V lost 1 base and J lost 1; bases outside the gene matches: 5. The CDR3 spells CASSLSSGGTSYNEQFF. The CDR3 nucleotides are TGCGCCAGCAGCTTGTCTAGCGGGGGCACGTCCTACAATGAGCAGTTCTTC. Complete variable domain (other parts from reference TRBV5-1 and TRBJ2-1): KAGVTQTPRYLIKTRGQQVTLSCSPISGHRSVSWYQQTPGQGLQFLFEYFSETQRNKGNFPGRFSGRQFSNSRSEMNVSTLELGDSALYLCASSLSSGGTSYNEQFFGPGTRLTVL.

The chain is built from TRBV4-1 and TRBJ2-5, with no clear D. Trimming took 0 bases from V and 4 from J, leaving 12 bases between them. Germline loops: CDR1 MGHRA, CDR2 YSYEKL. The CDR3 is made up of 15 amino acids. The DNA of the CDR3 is TGCGCCAGCAGCCAAGATCATGGCACCCCAGAGACCCAGTACTTC. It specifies CASSQDHGTPETQYF.

The CDR3 coding sequence is TGTGCCAGCAGCTTTACAGGGGGAACTAATGAAAAACTGTTTTTT. Translating gives CASSFTGGTNEKLFF. The V and J genes are TRBV5-6 and TRBJ1-4; TRBD1 agrees at 8 bases. Losses at the gene ends were 2 bases for V and 1 base for J; bases not matched to a gene: 1. Germline V gene lookup returns CDR1 SGHDT and CDR2 YYEEEE. The CDR3 has 15 amino acids.

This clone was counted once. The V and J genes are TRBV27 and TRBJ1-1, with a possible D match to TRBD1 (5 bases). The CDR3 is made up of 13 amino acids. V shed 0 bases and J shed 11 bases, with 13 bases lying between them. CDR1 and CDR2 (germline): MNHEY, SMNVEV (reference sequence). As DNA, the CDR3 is TGTGCCAGCAGTTTATCGAACAGACAGTTGGCTTTCTTT. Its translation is CASSLSNRQLAFF.

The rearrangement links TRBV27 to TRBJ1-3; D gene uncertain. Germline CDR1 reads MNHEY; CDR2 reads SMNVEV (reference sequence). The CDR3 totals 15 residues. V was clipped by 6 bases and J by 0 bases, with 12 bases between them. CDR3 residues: CASSDGPFSGNTIYF. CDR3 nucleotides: TGTGCCAGCAGCGACGGACCCTTCTCTGGAAACACCATATATTTT.

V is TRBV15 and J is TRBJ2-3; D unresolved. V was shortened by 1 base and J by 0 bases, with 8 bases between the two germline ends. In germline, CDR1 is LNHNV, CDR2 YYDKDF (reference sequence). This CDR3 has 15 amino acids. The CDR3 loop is CATSRGYGSTDTQYF. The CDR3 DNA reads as TGTGCCACCAGCAGAGGATATGGGAGCACAGATACGCAGTATTTT.

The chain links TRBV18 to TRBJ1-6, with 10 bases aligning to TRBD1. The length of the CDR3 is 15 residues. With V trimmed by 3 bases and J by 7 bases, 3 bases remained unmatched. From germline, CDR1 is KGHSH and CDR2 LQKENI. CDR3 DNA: TGTGCCAGCTCACCGCCGGGACAGGGGAATTCACCCCTCCACTTT. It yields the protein CASSPPGQGNSPLHF.

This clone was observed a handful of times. The CDR3 loop reads CASHLTGNSPLHF. The CDR3 DNA reads as TGTGCCAGCCATCTCACAGGGAATTCACCCCTCCACTTT. This sequence joins TRBV28 and TRBJ1-6; a possible D gene is TRBD1 (6 bases). Looked up from germline, CDR1 is MDHEN and CDR2 is SYDVKM. This CDR3 spans 13 amino acids. Trimming shortened V by 8 bases and J by 7 bases, and 12 bases separated the two germline ends.